This T cell receptor beta chain emerged from a study of T cells after yellow fever vaccination. There are many counts of this clonotype. In making TCR cDNA, 5'RACE template switching added a universal primer site and UMIs to it. TCRdb reanalysed the 5' RACE reads using MiXCR and keeps one entry per CDR3 protein. Here the sample spans 95,000 to 150,000 distinct CDR3 sequences, about 8.8% being singletons. The CDR3 consists of 16 residues. Germline V gene sequence: CDR1 DFQATT, CDR2 SNEGSKA (reference sequence). V lost 3 bases to trimming and J lost 2 bases, with 17 bases between them. The V call is TRBV20-1, the J call TRBJ2-1, with no clear D. The source of this sequence is a man between 18 and 35 years old who received the YFV17D yellow fever vaccine. The source material was CD8+ T cells sorted from PBMCs, sampled on the day of the yellow fever booster vaccination. DNA of the CDR3: TGCAGTGCTAGCCCCTACGGCGTGAACCCCTACAATGAGCAGTTCTTC. Its translation: CSASPYGVNPYNEQFF.